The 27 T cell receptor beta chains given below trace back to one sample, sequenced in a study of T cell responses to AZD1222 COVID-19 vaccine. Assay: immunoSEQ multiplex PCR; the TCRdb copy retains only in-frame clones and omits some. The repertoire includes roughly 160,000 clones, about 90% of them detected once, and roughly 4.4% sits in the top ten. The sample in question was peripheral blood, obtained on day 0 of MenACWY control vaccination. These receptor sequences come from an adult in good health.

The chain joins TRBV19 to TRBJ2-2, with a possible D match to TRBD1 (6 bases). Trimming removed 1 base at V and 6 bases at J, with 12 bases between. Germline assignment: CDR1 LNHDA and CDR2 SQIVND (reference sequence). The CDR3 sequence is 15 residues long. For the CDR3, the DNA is TGTGCCAGTAGTATAGCCTCAGGGGCCTCCGGGGAGCTGTTTTTT. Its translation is CASSIASGASGELFF.

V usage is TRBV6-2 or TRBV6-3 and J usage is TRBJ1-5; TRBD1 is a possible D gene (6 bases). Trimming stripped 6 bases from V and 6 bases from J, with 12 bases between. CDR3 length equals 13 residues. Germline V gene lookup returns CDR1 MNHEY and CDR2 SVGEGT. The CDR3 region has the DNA TGTGCCAGCAGCGGACAGTCGCCTCAGCCCCAGCATTTT. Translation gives CASSGQSPQPQHF.

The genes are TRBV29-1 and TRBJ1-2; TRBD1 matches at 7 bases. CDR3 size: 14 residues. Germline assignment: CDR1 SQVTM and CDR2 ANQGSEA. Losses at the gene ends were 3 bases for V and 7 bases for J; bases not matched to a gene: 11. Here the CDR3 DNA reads TGCAGCGTTGAGGTAGGGGACAGTAGAAGTGGCTACACCTTC. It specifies CSVEVGDSRSGYTF.

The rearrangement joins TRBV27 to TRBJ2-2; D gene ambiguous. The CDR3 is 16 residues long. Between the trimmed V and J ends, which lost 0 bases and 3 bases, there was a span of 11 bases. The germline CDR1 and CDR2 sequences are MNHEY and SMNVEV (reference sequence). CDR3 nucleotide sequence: TGTGCCAGCAGTTTATCAGCCGGGCCCCACACCGGGGAGCTGTTTTTT. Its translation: CASSLSAGPHTGELFF.

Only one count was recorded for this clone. The CDR3: CASSIGPLGYGYTF. The CDR3 DNA sequence: TGTGCCAGCAGCATCGGACCCCTAGGATATGGCTACACCTTC. J is TRBJ1-2 and V is TRBV7-3, with D hard to call. The CDR3 covers 14 residues. Trimming removed 5 bases at V and 5 bases at J, with 15 bases between. Germline loops: CDR1 SGHTA, CDR2 FQGTGA.

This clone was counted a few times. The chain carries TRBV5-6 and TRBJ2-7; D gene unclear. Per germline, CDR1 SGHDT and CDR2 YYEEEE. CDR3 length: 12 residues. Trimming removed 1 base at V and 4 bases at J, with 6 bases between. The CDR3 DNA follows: TGTGCCAGCAGCTTGTTCCGGTACGAGCAGTACTTC. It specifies CASSLFRYEQYF.

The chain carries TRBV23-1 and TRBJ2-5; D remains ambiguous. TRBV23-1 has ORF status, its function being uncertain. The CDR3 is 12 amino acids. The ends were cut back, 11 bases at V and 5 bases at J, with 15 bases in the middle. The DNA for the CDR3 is TGCGCCGGAAAAAAGGGTTCGGAGACCCAGTACTTC. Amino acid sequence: CAGKKGSETQYF.

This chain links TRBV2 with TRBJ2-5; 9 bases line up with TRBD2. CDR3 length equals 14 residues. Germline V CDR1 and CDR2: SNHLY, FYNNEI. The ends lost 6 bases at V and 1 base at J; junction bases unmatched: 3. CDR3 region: CASSLAGPQETQYF. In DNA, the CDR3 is TGTGCCAGCAGCCTAGCGGGGCCCCAAGAGACCCAGTACTTC.

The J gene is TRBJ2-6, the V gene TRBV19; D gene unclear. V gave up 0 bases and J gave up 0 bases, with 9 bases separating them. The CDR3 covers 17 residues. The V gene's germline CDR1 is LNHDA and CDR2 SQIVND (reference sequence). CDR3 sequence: CASSIDLTSSGANVLTF. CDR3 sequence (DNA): TGTGCCAGTAGTATAGATCTGACATCCTCTGGGGCCAACGTCCTGACTTTC. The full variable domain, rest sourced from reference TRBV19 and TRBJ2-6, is DGGITQSPKYLFRKEGQNVTLSCEQNLNHDAMYWYRQDPGQGLRLIYYSQIVNDFQKGDIAEGYSVSREKKESFPLTVTSAQKNPTAFYLCASSIDLTSSGANVLTFGAGSRLTVL.

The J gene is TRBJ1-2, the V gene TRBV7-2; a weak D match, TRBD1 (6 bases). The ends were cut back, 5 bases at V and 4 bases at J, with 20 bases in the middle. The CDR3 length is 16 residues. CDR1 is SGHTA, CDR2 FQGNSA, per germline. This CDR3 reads CASSPGALFQTYGYTF. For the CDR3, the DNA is TGTGCCAGCAGCCCAGGGGCCCTCTTTCAAACCTATGGCTACACCTTC.

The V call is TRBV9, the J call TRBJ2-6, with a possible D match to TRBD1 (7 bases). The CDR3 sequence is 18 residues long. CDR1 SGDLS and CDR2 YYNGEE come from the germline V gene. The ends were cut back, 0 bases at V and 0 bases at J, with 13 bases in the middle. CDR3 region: CASSVGAQGGSGANVLTF. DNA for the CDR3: TGTGCCAGCAGCGTAGGGGCCCAGGGGGGCTCTGGGGCCAACGTCCTGACTTTC. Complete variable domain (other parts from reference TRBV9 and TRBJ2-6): DSGVTQTPKHLITATGQRVTLRCSPRSGDLSVYWYQQSLDQGLQFLIQYYNGEERAKGNILERFSAQQFPDLHSELNLSSLELGDSALYFCASSVGAQGGSGANVLTFGAGSRLTVL.

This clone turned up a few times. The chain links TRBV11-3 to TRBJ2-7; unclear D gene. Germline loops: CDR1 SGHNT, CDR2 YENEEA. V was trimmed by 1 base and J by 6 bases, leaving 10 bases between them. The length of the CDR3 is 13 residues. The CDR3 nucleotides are TGTGCCAGCAGCTTAGGGCCCCTGGGCGAGCAGTACTTC. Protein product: CASSLGPLGEQYF.

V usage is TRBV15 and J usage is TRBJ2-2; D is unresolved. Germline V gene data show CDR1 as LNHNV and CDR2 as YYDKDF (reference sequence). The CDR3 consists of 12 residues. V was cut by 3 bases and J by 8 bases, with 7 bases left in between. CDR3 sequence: CATSSESGELFF. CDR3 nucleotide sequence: TGTGCCACCAGCAGTGAGTCAGGGGAGCTGTTTTTT.

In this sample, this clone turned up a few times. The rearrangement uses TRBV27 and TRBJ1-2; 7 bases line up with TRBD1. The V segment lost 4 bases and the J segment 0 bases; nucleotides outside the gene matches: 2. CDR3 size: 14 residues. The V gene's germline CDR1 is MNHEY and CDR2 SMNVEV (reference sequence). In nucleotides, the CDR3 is TGTGCCAGCAGTTCGGACAGGACTAACTATGGCTACACCTTC. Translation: CASSSDRTNYGYTF.

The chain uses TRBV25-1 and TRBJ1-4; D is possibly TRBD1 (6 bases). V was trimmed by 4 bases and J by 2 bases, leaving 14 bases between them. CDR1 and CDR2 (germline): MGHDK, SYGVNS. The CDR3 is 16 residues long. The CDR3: CASSARGLGTNEKLFF. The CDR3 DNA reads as TGTGCCAGCAGTGCGCGGGGGCTAGGTACTAATGAAAAACTGTTTTTT. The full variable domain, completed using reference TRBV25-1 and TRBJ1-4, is EADIYQTPRYLVIGTGKKITLECSQTMGHDKMYWYQQDPGMELHLIHYSYGVNSTEKGDLSSESTVSRIRTEHFPLTLESARPSHTSQYLCASSARGLGTNEKLFFGSGTQLSVL.

CDR3 amino acids: CASSFPAGNTIYF. Written as DNA, the CDR3 is TGTGCCAGCAGTTTCCCCGCGGGAAACACCATATATTTT. The chain carries TRBV11-2 and TRBJ1-3; D ambiguous. Germline V gene data show CDR1 as SGHAT and CDR2 as FQNNGV. The CDR3 has 13 amino acids. Trimming left V 6 bases short and J 4 bases short, with 10 bases between.

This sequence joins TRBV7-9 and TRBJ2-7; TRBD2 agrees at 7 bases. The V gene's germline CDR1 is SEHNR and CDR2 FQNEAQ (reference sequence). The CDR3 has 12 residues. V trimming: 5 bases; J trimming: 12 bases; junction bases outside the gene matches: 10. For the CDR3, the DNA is TGTGCCAGCAGCCAGGGTAGCGGGCCCTTGTACTTC. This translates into CASSQGSGPLYF.

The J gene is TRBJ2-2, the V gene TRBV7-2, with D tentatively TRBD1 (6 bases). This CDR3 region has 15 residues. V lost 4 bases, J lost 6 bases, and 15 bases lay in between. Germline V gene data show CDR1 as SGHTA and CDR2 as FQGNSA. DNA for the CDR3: TGTGCCAGCAGCTACGGACAGCGTATGGCCGGGGAGCTGTTTTTT. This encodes CASSYGQRMAGELFF.

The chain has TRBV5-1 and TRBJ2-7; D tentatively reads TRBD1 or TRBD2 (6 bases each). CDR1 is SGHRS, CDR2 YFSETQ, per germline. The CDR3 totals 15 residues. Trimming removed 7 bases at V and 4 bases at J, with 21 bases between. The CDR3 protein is CASRGALGGIYEQYF. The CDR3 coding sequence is TGCGCCAGCCGCGGGGCTCTAGGGGGTATTTACGAGCAGTACTTC.

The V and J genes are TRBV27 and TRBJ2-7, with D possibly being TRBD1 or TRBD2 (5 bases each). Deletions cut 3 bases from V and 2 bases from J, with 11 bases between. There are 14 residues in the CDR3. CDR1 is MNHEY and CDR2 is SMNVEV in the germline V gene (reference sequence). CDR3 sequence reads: CASSFQGPPYEQYF. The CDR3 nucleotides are TGTGCCAGCAGTTTTCAGGGACCCCCCTACGAGCAGTACTTC.

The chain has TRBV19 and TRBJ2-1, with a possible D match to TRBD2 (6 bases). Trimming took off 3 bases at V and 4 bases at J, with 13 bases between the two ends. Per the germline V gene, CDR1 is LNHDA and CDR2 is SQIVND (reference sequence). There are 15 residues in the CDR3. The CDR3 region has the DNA TGTGCCAGTAGTATGGGGGGAGAGCCATACAATGAGCAGTTCTTC. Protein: CASSMGGEPYNEQFF.

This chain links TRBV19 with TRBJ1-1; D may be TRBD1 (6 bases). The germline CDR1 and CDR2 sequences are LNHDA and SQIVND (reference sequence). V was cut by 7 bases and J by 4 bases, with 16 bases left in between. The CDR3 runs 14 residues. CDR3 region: CASTEGGGSTEAFF. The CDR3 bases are TGTGCCAGTACCGAAGGGGGGGGCAGCACTGAAGCTTTCTTT.

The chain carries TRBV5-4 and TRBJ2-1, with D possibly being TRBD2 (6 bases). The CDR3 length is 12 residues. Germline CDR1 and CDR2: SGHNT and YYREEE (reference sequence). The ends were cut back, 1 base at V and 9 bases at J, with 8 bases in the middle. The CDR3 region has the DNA TGTGCCAGCAGCTTGATCGGGAGTGAGCAGTTCTTC. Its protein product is CASSLIGSEQFF.

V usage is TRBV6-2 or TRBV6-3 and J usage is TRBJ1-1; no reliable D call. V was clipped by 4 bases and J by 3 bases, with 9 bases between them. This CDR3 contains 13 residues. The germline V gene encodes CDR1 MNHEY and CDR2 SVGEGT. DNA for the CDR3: TGTGCCAGCAGTTGGGTCAGCGACACTGAAGCTTTCTTT. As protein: CASSWVSDTEAFF.

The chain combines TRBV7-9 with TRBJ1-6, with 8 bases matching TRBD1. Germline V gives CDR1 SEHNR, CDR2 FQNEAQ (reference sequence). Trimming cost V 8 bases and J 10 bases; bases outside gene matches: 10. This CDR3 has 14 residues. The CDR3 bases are TGTGCCAGCGGTCACGGACAGGGTGGGTCACCCCTCCACTTT. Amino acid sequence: CASGHGQGGSPLHF. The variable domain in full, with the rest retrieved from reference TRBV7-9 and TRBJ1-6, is DTGVSQNPRHKITKRGQNVTFRCDPISEHNRLYWYRQTLGQGPEFLTYFQNEAQLEKSRLLSDRFSAERPKGSFSTLEIQRTEQGDSAMYLCASGHGQGGSPLHFGNGTRLTVT.

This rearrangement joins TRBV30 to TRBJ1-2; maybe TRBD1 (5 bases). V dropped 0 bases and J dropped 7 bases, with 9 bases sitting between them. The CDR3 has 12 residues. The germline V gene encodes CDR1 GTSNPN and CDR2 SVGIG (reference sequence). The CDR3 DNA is TGTGCCTGGAGTGTGGGGCATCGTGGCTACACCTTC. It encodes CAWSVGHRGYTF. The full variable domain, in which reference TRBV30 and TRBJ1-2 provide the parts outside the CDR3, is SQTIHQWPATLVQPVGSPLSLECTVEGTSNPNLYWYRQAAGRGLQLLFYSVGIGQISSEVPQNLSASRPQDRQFILSSKKLLLSDSGFYLCAWSVGHRGYTFGSGTRLTVV.

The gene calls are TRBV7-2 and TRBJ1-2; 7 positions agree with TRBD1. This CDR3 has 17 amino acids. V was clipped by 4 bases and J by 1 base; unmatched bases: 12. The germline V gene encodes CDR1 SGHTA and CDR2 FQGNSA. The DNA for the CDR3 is TGTGCCAGCAGCTCGCAGATCGGGACAGCGAGTAACTATGGCTACACCTTC. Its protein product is CASSSQIGTASNYGYTF.